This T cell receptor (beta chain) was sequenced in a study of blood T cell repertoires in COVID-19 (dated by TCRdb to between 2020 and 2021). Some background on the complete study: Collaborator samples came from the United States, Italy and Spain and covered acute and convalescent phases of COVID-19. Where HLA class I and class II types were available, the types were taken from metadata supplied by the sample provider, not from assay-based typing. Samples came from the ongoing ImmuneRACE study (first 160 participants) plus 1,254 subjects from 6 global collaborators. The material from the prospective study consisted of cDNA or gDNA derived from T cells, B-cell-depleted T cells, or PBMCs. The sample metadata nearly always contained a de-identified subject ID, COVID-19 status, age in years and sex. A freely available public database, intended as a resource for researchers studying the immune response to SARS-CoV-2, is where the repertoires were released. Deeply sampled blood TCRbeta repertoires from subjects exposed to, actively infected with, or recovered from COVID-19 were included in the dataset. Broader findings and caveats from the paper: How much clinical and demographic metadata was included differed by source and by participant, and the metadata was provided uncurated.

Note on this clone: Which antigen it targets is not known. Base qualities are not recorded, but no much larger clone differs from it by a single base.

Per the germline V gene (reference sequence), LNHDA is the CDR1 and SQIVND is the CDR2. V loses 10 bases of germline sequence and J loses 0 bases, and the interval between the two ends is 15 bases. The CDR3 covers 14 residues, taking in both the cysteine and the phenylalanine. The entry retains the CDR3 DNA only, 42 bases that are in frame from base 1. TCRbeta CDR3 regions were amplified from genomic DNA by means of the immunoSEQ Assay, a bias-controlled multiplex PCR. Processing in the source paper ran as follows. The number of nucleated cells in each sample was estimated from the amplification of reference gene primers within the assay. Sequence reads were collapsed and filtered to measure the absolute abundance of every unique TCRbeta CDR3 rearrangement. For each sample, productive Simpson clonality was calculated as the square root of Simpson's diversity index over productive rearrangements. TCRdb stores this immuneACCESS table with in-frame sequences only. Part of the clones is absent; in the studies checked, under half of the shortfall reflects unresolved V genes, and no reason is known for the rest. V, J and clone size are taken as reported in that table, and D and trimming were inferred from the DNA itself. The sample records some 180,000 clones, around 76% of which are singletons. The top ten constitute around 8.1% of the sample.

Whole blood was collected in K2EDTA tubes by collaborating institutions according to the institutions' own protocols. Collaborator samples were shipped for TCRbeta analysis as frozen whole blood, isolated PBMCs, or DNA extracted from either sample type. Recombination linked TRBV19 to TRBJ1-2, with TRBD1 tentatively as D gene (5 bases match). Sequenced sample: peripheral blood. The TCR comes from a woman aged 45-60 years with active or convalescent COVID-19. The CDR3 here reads CATNMGGANYGYTF. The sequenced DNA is TGTGCCACCAACATGGGGGGAGCTAACTATGGCTACACCTTC.